The present T cell receptor beta chain was sequenced within a study of blood T cell repertoires in COVID-19. Study-wide background: Donors in the United States, Italy and Spain gave samples during acute or convalescent COVID-19. T cells, B-cell-depleted T cells, or PBMCs supplied cDNA or gDNA.

As originally analysed: Cell counts per sample came from amplifying reference gene primers. Here immunoSEQ multiplex PCR was the method, and the copy in TCRdb shows in-frame clones only, minus some. D and trimming were read from the DNA, whereas the V and J calls and clone size are those reported in that table. The sample includes tens of thousands of clones, around 84% of them seen just once. V lost 6 bases and J lost 5; bases outside the gene matches: 7. Looked up from germline, CDR1 is LGHDT and CDR2 is YNNKEL (reference sequence). This CDR3 has 15 residues. The material sequenced was peripheral blood. The receptor comes from a man aged 65 to 79 with active or convalescent COVID-19. The chain uses TRBV3-1 (or the pseudogene TRBV3-2) and TRBJ1-6; 7 bases are a match to TRBD1. The CDR3: CASSYRDRNNSPLHF. CDR3 nucleotide sequence: TGTGCCAGCAGTTACCGGGACAGAAATAATTCACCCCTCCACTTT.